The table lists the clone carrying this T cell receptor beta chain with many counts. The antigen remains unidentified. This entry comes from a study of CD8 T cells in ankylosing spondylitis. The CDR3 contains 14 residues. Unmatched junction bases numbered 11, after V lost 6 bases and J lost 7 bases. CDR1 DFQATT and CDR2 SNEGSKA come from the germline V gene (reference sequence). MiXCR was run by TCRdb on the 5' RACE reads, yielding one entry per CDR3 protein. The sample has around 890,000 distinct CDR3 sequences; 12% are singletons. Study findings and constraints: There was a TCR beta motif, made of eight highly homologous variants, that appeared characteristic of ankylosing spondylitis blood. Relatively scarce in peripheral blood, disease-linked clones were CD8+. In ankylosing spondylitis patients, matched synovial fluid reportedly showed significant enrichment of disease-linked clones.

The sequenced material came from blood, either unsorted or a sorted T cell fraction (not recorded which). This sequence originates from a male donor with ankylosing spondylitis. The chain joins TRBV20-1 to TRBJ2-1, with 8 bases fitting TRBD2. The CDR3 DNA is TGCAGTGCCCCCGGGACTAGAAGTCGGAATGAGCAGTTCTTC. Amino acid sequence: CSAPGTRSRNEQFF.